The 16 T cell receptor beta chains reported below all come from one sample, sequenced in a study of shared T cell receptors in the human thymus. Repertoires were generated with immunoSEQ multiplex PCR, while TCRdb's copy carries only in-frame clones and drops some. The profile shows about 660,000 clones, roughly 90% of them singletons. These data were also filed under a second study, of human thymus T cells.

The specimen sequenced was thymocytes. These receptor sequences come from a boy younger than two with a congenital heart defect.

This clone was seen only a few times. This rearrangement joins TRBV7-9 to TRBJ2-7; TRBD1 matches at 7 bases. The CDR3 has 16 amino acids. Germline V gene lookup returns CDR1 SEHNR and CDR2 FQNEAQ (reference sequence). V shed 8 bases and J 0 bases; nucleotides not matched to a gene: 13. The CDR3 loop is CASSNVRDSYSYEQYF. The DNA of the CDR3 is TGTGCCAGCTCTAATGTCCGGGACAGTTACTCCTACGAGCAGTACTTC.

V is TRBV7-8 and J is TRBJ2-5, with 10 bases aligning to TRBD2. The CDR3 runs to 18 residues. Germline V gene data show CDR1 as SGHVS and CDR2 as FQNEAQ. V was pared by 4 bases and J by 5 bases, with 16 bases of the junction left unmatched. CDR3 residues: CASSSRWLAGVGWETQYF. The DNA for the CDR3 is TGTGCCAGCAGCTCCCGGTGGCTAGCGGGAGTAGGGTGGGAGACCCAGTACTTC.

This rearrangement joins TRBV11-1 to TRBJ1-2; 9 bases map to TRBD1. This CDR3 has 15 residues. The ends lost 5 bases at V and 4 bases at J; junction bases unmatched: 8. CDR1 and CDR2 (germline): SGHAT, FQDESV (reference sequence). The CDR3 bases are TGTGCCAGCAGCCAGCCCGGGACAGGGACCTATGGCTACACCTTC. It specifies CASSQPGTGTYGYTF.

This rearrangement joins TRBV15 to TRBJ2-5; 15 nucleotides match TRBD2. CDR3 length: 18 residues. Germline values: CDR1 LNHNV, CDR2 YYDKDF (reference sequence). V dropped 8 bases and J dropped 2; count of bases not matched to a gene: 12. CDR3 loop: CATFIPLGLAGGQETQYF. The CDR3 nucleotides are TGTGCCACCTTCATCCCCCTTGGACTAGCGGGAGGGCAAGAGACCCAGTACTTC.

CDR3 coding DNA: TGTGCCAGCAGCCACTCACGACAGACCCTCTCCTACGAGCAGTACTTC. Protein sequence: CASSHSRQTLSYEQYF. This rearrangement joins TRBV11-2 to TRBJ2-7, with D perhaps matching TRBD1 (5 bases). Per the germline V gene, CDR1 is SGHAT and CDR2 is FQNNGV. The CDR3 is 16 residues long. Trimming took 5 bases from V and 0 from J, leaving 17 bases between them.

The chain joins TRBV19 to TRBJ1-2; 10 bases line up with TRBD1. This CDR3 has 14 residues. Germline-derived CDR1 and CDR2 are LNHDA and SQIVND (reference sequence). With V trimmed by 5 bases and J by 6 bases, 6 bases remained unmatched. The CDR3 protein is CASSLGQGSDGYTF. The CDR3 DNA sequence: TGTGCCAGTAGTCTGGGACAGGGGTCAGATGGCTACACCTTC.

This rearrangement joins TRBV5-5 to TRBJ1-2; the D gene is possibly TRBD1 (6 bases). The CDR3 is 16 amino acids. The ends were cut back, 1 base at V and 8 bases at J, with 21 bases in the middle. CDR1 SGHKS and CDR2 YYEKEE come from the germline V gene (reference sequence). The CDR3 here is CASSLRNRDGPWGYTF. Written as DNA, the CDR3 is TGTGCCAGCAGCTTGAGGAACAGGGACGGCCCCTGGGGCTACACCTTC.

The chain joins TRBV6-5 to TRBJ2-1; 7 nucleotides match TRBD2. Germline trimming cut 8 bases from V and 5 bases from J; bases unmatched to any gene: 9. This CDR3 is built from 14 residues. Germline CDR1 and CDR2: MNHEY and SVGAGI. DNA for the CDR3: TGTGCCAGCCCGAAGCGGGACCCCCACAATGAGCAGTTCTTC. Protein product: CASPKRDPHNEQFF.

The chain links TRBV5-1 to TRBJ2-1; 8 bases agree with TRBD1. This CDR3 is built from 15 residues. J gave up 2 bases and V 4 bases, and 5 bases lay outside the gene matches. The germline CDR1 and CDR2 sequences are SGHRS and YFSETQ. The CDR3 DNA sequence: TGCGCCAGCAGCCTCCGGGACAGGACCTACAATGAGCAGTTCTTC. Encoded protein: CASSLRDRTYNEQFF.

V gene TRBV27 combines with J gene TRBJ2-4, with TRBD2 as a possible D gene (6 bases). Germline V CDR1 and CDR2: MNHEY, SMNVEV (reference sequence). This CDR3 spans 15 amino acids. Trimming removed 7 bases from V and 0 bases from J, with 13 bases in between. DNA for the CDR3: TGTGCCAGCACGGAAAGGGGACTAGCCAAAAACATTCAGTACTTC. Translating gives CASTERGLAKNIQYF.

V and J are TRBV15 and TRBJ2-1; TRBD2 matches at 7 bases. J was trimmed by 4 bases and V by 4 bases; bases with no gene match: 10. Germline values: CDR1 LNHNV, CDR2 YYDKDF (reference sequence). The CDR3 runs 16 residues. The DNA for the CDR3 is TGTGCCACCAGCACCTCACTAGCGAGAAAATACAATGAGCAGTTCTTC. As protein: CATSTSLARKYNEQFF.

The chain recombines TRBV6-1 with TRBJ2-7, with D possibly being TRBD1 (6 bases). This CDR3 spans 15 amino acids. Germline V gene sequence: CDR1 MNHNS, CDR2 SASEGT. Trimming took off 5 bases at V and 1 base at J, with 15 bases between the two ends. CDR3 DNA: TGTGCCAGCAGTCTTACAGGGACCCGGTCCTACGAGCAGTACTTC. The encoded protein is CASSLTGTRSYEQYF.

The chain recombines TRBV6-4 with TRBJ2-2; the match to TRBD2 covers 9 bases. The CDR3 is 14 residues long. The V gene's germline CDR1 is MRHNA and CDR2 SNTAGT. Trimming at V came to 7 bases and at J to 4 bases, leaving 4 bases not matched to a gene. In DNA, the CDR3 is TGTGCCAGCAAGACTAGCGGAGGCACCGGGGAGCTGTTTTTT. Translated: CASKTSGGTGELFF.

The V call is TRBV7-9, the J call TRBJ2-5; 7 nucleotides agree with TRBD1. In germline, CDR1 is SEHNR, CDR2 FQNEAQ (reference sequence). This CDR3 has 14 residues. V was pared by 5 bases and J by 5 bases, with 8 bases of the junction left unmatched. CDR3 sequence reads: CASSKGQVWETQYF. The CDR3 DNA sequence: TGTGCCAGCAGCAAAGGACAGGTCTGGGAGACCCAGTACTTC.

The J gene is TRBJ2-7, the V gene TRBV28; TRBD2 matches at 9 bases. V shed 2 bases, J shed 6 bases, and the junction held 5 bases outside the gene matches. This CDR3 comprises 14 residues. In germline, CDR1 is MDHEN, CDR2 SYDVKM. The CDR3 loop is CASSLVLAGGEQYF. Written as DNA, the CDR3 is TGTGCCAGCAGTTTAGTACTAGCGGGTGGCGAGCAGTACTTC.

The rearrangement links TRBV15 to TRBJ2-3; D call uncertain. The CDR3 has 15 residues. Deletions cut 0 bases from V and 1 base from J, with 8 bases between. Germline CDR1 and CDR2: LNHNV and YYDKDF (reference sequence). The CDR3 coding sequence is TGTGCCACCAGCAGAGAAACCTACCGCACAGATACGCAGTATTTT. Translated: CATSRETYRTDTQYF.